Following are 19 T cell receptor beta chains from one sample sequenced in a study of blood T cells in healthy people across ages. Sample-barcoded 5' priming and a J-beta primer mix drove a second PCR of 7 to 11 cycles. Each CDR3 protein gets one entry after TCRdb re-called the 5' RACE reads with MiXCR. The table has roughly 1.6 million distinct CDR3 sequences, about 32% seen once. The sample taken for sequencing was blood. These receptors were obtained from a woman younger than 45 in good health.

The chain joins TRBV4-1 to TRBJ2-3; the D gene is possibly TRBD1 (6 bases). Trimming stripped 4 bases from V and 6 bases from J, with 17 bases between. CDR1 and CDR2 (germline): MGHRA, YSYEKL. This CDR3 contains 15 residues. CDR3 sequence: CASSLRTGTRDTQYF. The DNA for the CDR3 is TGCGCCAGCAGCCTTCGGACGGGGACAAGGGATACGCAGTATTTT.

The chain joins TRBV7-9 to TRBJ2-5, with a weak D call TRBD2 (6 bases). The CDR3 runs 14 residues. Germline V gene data show CDR1 as SEHNR and CDR2 as FQNEAQ (reference sequence). V lost 3 bases and J lost 5, with 13 bases in between. The CDR3 here is CASSFGFGGETQYF. The CDR3 bases are TGTGCCAGCAGCTTCGGGTTTGGGGGGGAGACCCAGTACTTC.

V and J are TRBV5-1 and TRBJ2-5; TRBD2 aligns across 7 bases. V lost 1 base, J lost 2 bases, and 5 bases stayed unmatched. The CDR3 totals 15 residues. CDR1 is SGHRS, CDR2 YFSETQ, per germline. The CDR3 DNA reads TGCGCCAGCAGCTTGATGGGGGGGACGCAAGAGACCCAGTACTTC. It codes for CASSLMGGTQETQYF.

V and J are TRBV20-1 and TRBJ2-3; tentatively, D is TRBD1 (6 bases). Trimming removed 6 bases from V and 0 bases from J, with 13 bases in between. The CDR3 loop spans 14 amino acids. Germline CDR1 DFQATT, CDR2 SNEGSKA (reference sequence). CDR3: CSAPGTTSTDTQYF. CDR3 sequence (DNA): TGCAGTGCCCCCGGGACAACTAGCACAGATACGCAGTATTTT.

This clonotype has only a few counts. The chain links TRBV20-1 to TRBJ1-5; D unresolved. Trimming pared 0 bases from V and 3 bases from J, leaving 9 bases between. Germline CDR1 reads DFQATT; CDR2 reads SNEGSKA (reference sequence). The CDR3 spans 14 residues. CDR3 amino acids: CSARDLGYNQPQHF. Written as DNA, the CDR3 is TGCAGTGCTAGAGATCTGGGGTACAATCAGCCCCAGCATTTT.

This clonotype was counted only a few times. This may arise from a read error, as a much more abundant clone is one base away. The rearrangement links TRBV20-1 to TRBJ1-2; D is uncertain. V was clipped by 1 base and J by 4 bases, with 10 bases between them. The CDR3 is made up of 13 amino acids. The germline CDR1 and CDR2 sequences are DFQATT and SNEGSKA (reference sequence). CDR3 nucleotide sequence: TGCAGTGCTAGAGTGGCCACCGGCTATGGCTACACCTTC. The encoded protein is CSARVATGYGYTF.

This clonotype occurred many times. The V call is TRBV29-1, the J call TRBJ1-2, with 7 bases lining up with TRBD1. Germline CDR1 is SQVTM and CDR2 is ANQGSEA. Trimming removed 3 bases from V and 4 bases from J; junction bases left unmatched: 8. The CDR3 totals 14 residues. The CDR3 reads CSVEISGQSYGYTF. The DNA for the CDR3 is TGCAGCGTTGAGATATCGGGACAGTCCTATGGCTACACCTTC.

Points on this clonotype: A junction end diverges from the germline sequence, so it may reflect a read error. The V and J genes are TRBV18 and TRBJ2-7; D may correspond to TRBD1 or TRBD2 (5 bases each). The germline CDR1 and CDR2 sequences are KGHSH and LQKENI. The CDR3 extends over 16 amino acids. The CDR3 loop reads CASSPSLGETSHEQYF. As DNA, the CDR3 is TGTGCCAGCTCACCATCATTGGGGGAAACCTCCCACGAGCAGTACTTC.

The genes are TRBV11-2 and TRBJ2-4; 8 positions match TRBD1. Germline V lookup: CDR1 SGHAT, CDR2 FQNNGV. The CDR3 has 12 amino acids. J lost 13 bases, V lost 5 bases, and 7 bases had no gene match. The CDR3 DNA reads as TGTGCCAGCAGCGCCCGACAGGGGAGCCAGTACTTC. As protein: CASSARQGSQYF. Full variable domain (outside the CDR3, taken from reference TRBV11-2 and TRBJ2-4): EAGVAQSPRYKIIEKRQSVAFWCNPISGHATLYWYQQILGQGPKLLIQFQNNGVVDDSQLPKDRFSAERLKGVDSTLKIQPAKLEDSAVYLCASSARQGSQYFGAGTRLSVL.

J is TRBJ2-1 and V is TRBV4-1, with D possibly being TRBD1 or TRBD2 (5 bases each). Germline V gives CDR1 MGHRA, CDR2 YSYEKL. The CDR3 length is 16 residues. The V end was cut by 6 bases, the J end by 5 bases, with 20 bases between. The CDR3 nucleotides read TGCGCCAGCAGAGACAGAGCGAGGGGCAAGAACAATGAGCAGTTCTTC. Translating it yields CASRDRARGKNNEQFF.

This clonotype has more than one count but fewer than ten. The CDR3 protein is CASSLEHTGANVLTF. The CDR3 DNA is TGCGCCAGCAGCTTAGAGCATACTGGGGCCAACGTCCTGACTTTC. The chain carries TRBV5-1 and TRBJ2-6; D is unresolved. V lost 2 bases to trimming and J lost 2 bases, with 8 bases between them. The CDR3 is made up of 15 amino acids. Looked up from germline, CDR1 is SGHRS and CDR2 is YFSETQ.

The V gene is TRBV5-5, the J gene TRBJ1-4; a weak D match, TRBD1 (5 bases). V was cut by 3 bases and J by 7 bases, with 19 bases left in between. This CDR3 comprises 16 residues. Germline loops: CDR1 SGHKS, CDR2 YYEKEE (reference sequence). The chain's CDR3 is CASSSDYTGTLEKLFF. The CDR3 region has the DNA TGTGCCAGCAGCTCGGACTACACCGGGACCCTTGAAAAACTGTTTTTT.

This clonotype was seen only a few times. J is TRBJ1-4 and V is TRBV25-1; no firm D call. The ends were cut back, 5 bases at V and 8 bases at J, with 12 bases in the middle. This CDR3 comprises 13 residues. In germline, CDR1 is MGHDK, CDR2 SYGVNS. CDR3 DNA: TGTGCCAGCAGTACCTTGGTGGGGGAAAAACTGTTTTTT. This encodes CASSTLVGEKLFF.

The V gene is TRBV20-1, the J gene TRBJ2-6; possibly TRBD1 or TRBD2 for D (5 bases each). Per germline, CDR1 DFQATT and CDR2 SNEGSKA (reference sequence). The CDR3 loop spans 16 amino acids. The V gene lost 0 bases and the J gene lost 4 bases, with 13 bases spanning the gap. This CDR3 is CSARDQSGTGANVLTF. The CDR3 nucleotides are TGCAGTGCTAGAGATCAATCAGGGACGGGGGCCAACGTCCTGACTTTC.

This clonotype was found many times. CDR3 sequence reads: CASSLDSDRPGETQYF. The CDR3 DNA is TGTGCCAGCAGCTTAGATTCCGACCGCCCGGGAGAGACCCAGTACTTC. The chain joins TRBV7-6 to TRBJ2-5; D remains unclear. This CDR3 spans 16 amino acids. V lost 1 base and J 4 bases, leaving 16 bases between the germline ends. Germline-derived CDR1 and CDR2 are SGHVS and FNYEAQ.

This clonotype has just a few counts. The CDR3 is CASKGQVGEQYF. The DNA of the CDR3 is TGTGCCAGCAAGGGACAGGTAGGCGAGCAGTACTTC. This chain joins TRBV5-6 and TRBJ2-7; 8 bases agree with TRBD1. CDR3 length equals 12 residues. With V trimmed by 6 bases and J by 6 bases, 5 bases remained unmatched. Germline V lookup: CDR1 SGHDT, CDR2 YYEEEE.

The sample holds a few counts of this clonotype. J is TRBJ1-2 and V is TRBV27; D may be TRBD1 (5 bases). V was cut by 5 bases and J by 3 bases, with 13 bases left in between. This CDR3 comprises 14 residues. In germline, CDR1 is MNHEY, CDR2 SMNVEV (reference sequence). DNA for the CDR3: TGTGCCAGCAGTCCCGGGGGGAGTTACTATGGCTACACCTTC. Its protein product is CASSPGGSYYGYTF.

V gene TRBV7-3 combines with J gene TRBJ2-2, with 9 bases that match TRBD1. Germline V gives CDR1 SGHTA, CDR2 FQGTGA. V dropped 5 bases and J dropped 1; count of bases not matched to a gene: 11. The CDR3 loop spans 18 amino acids. Here the CDR3 reads CASSPTYRGLKNTGELFF. The CDR3 nucleotides are TGTGCCAGCAGCCCAACTTACAGGGGGCTAAAGAACACCGGGGAGCTGTTTTTT. Together with reference TRBV7-3 and TRBJ2-2, the CDR3 gives the full variable domain: GAGVSQTPSNKVTEKGKYVELRCDPISGHTALYWYRQSLGQGPEFLIYFQGTGAADDSGLPNDRFFAVRPEGSVSTLKIQRTERGDSAVYLCASSPTYRGLKNTGELFFGEGSRLTVL.

Only a few counts were recorded for this clonotype. V and J are TRBV30 and TRBJ2-6; D is ambiguous. V lost 1 base, J lost 0 bases, and 4 bases lay in between. Germline values: CDR1 GTSNPN, CDR2 SVGIG (reference sequence). The CDR3 has 14 residues. The CDR3 DNA sequence: TGTGCCTGGAGTGGGGACTCTGGGGCCAACGTCCTGACTTTC. Translated, it gives CAWSGDSGANVLTF.